The clone carrying this T cell receptor beta chain appeared many times. What it binds is not known. This sample is part of a study of T cell repertoires in cytomegalovirus infection. CDR3 size: 15 residues. The V gene lost 1 base and the J gene lost 8 bases, with 15 bases spanning the gap. Germline V gene data show CDR1 as LGHDT and CDR2 as YNNKEL (reference sequence). In TCRdb, the reads were re-called with MiXCR into one record per CDR3 protein. The sample shows about 830,000 distinct CDR3 sequences, around a third of them seen only once. This rearrangement joins TRBV3-1 to TRBJ1-3, with D tentatively TRBD1 (5 bases). This TCR was recovered from a human donor in good health (CMV status not recorded). Some clones in this sample may be carry-over from other donors' samples. The sample consisted of cultured CD8+ T cells from PBMCs, taken from culture after CMV antigen stimulation. The chain's CDR3 is CASSQVGRRVDTIYF. CDR3 in DNA: TGTGCCAGCAGCCAAGTAGGACGCAGGGTAGACACCATATATTTT.